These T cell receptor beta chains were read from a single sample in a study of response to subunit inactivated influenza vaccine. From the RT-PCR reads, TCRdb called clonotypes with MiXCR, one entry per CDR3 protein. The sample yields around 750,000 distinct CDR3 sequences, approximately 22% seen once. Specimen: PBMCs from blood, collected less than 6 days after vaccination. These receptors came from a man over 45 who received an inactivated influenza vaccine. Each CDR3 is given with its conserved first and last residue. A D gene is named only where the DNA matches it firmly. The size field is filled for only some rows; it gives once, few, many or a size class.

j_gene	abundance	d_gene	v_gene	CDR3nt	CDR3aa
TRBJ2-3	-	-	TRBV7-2	TGTGCCAGCGGCTTAAGGTCTTCGGCAGATACGCAGTATTTT	CASGLRSSADTQYF
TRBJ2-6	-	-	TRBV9	TGTGCCAGCAGCGTACGGTTCTCTGGGGCCAACGTCCTGACTTTC	CASSVRFSGANVLTF
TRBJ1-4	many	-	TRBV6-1	TGTGCCAGCAGTGAAGCTGAGGGATTGATTAATGAAAAACTGTTTTTT	CASSEAEGLINEKLFF
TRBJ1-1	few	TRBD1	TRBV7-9	TGTGCCAGCAGCTTACCGTTACTCAGGGGGCCCTCTGAAGCTTTCTTT	CASSLPLLRGPSEAFF
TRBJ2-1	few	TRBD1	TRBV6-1	TGTGCCAGCAGGATAACAGGGGGTGGGTACAATGAGCAGTTCTTC	CASRITGGGYNEQFF
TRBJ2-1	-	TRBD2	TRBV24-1	TGTGCCACCAGTCCCCCTAGCGGGACTTACAATGAGCAGTTCTTC	CATSPPSGTYNEQFF
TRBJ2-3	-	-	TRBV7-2	TGTGCCAGCAGCCAAAACGGGGGCCTTACCCCTACGCAGTATTTT	CASSQNGGLTPTQYF
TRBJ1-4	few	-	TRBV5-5	TGTGCCAGCAGCTTTGAGAGCAGGAATGAAAAACTGTTTTTT	CASSFESRNEKLFF
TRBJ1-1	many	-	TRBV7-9	TGTGCCAGCAGCTTAAACCAGTTGAACACTGAAGCTTTCTTT	CASSLNQLNTEAFF
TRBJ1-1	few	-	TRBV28	TGTGCCAGCAGTTCTCCCGGACACATGAACACTGAAGCTTTCTTT	CASSSPGHMNTEAFF
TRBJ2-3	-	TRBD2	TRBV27	TGTGCCAGCAGTTCGGGACTAGTGTGGAGCACAGATACGCAGTATTTT	CASSSGLVWSTDTQYF
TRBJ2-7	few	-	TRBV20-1	TGCAGTGCTAGTCGACAGAGAGCTGGCGAGCAGTACTTC	CSASRQRAGEQYF
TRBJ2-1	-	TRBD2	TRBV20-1	TGCAGTGCTCCCAACCCCGGGGGGGGGAGCTTCAATGAGCAGTTCTTC	CSAPNPGGGSFNEQFF
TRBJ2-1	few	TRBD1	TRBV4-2	TGTGCCAGCAGCCTTACAGGGGGAAAGTTCAATGAGCAGTTCTTC	CASSLTGGKFNEQFF
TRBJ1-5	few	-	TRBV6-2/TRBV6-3	TGTGCCAGCAGTTACGGTCTGGGGCTCGGTCGGCCCCAGCATTTT	CASSYGLGLGRPQHF
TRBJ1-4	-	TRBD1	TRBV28	TGTGCCAGCAGGGGGACAGGGTCAACTAATGAAAAACTGTTTTTT	CASRGTGSTNEKLFF
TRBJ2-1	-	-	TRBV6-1	TGTGCCAGCAGTTGGGGAGTTGAGCAGTTCTTC	CASSWGVEQFF
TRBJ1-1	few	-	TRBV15	TGTGCCACCAGCACCGTGAGGCGGGAGCCGAACACTGAAGCTTTCTTT	CATSTVRREPNTEAFF
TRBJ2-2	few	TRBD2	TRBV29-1	TGCAGCGTTATTAGCTCGCGGGAGTCCACCGGGGAGCTGTTTTTT	CSVISSRESTGELFF
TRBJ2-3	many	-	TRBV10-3	TGTGCCATCAGTGAGGACGGAGATACGCAGTATTTT	CAISEDGDTQYF
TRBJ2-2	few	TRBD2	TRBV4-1	TGCGCCAGCAGCCAAGTCGCGGGGGGTGGTACCGGGGAGCTGTTTTTT	CASSQVAGGGTGELFF
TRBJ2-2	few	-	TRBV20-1	TGCAGTGCTAGACGTTTCCAGGATAACACCGGGGAGCTGTTTTTT	CSARRFQDNTGELFF
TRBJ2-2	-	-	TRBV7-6	TGTGCCAGCAGCCCAGGCCCGAGAGGGAACACCGGGGAGCTGTTTTTT	CASSPGPRGNTGELFF
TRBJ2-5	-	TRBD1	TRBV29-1	TGCAGCGTGAGGCGACAGGGGGCACGAGAGACCCAGTACTTC	CSVRRQGARETQYF
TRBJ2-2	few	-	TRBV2	TGTGCCAGCAGCAGCCGGACTAACACCGGGGAGCTGTTTTTT	CASSSRTNTGELFF